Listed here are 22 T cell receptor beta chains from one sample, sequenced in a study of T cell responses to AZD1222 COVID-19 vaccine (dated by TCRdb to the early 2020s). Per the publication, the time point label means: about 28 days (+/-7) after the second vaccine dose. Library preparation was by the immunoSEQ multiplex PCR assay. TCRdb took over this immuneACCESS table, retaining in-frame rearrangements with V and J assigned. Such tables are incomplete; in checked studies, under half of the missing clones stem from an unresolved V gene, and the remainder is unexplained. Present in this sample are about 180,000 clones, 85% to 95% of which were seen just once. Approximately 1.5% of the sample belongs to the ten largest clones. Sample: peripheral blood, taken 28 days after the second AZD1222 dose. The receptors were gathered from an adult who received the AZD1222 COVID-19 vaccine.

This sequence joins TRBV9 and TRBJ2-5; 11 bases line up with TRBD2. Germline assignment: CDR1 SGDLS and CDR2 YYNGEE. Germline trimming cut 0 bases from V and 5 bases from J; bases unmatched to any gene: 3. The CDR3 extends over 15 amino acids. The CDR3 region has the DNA TGTGCCAGCAGCGTAGAGGCTAGCGGGGGGGAGACCCAGTACTTC. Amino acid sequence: CASSVEASGGETQYF.

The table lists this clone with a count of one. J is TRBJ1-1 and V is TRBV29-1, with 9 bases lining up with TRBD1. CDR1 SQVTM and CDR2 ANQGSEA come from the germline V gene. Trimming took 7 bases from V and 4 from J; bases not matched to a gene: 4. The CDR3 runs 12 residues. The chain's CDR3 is CSGDRGITEAFF. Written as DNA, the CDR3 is TGCAGCGGCGACAGGGGGATCACTGAAGCTTTCTTT.

CDR3 loop: CASTPSTVTEAFF. DNA for the CDR3: TGTGCCAGCACCCCTAGCACGGTCACTGAAGCTTTCTTT. This chain joins TRBV12-3 or TRBV12-4 and TRBJ1-1; D is ambiguous. The CDR3 has 13 residues. The germline V and J ends were trimmed by 7 bases and 4 bases, with 13 bases remaining between them.

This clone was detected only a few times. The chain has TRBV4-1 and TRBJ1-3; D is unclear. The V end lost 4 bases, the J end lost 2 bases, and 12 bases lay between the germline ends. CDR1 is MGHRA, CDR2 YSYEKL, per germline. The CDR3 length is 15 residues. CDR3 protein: CASSLVSGTGNTIYF. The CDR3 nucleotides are TGCGCCAGCAGCCTCGTTTCGGGAACTGGAAACACCATATATTTT.

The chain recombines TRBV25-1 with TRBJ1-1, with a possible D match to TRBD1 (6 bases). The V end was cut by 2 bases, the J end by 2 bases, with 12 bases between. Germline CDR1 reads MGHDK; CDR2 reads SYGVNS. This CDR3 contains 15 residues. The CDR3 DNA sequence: TGTGCCAGCAGTGAAATACAGGGAAGAAACACTGAAGCTTTCTTT. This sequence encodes CASSEIQGRNTEAFF.

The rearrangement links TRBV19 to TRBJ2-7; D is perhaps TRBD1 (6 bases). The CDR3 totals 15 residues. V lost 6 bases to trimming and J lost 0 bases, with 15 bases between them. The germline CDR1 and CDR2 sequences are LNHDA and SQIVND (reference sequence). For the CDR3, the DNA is TGTGCCAGTAGGAACACAGGGCCCTCCTCCTACGAGCAGTACTTC. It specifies CASRNTGPSSYEQYF.

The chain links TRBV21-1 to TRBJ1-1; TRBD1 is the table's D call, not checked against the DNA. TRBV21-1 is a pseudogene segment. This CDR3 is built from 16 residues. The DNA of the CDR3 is TGTGCCAGCAGTTCGTCCAGGGGGAGTGAGGGGACTGAAGCTTTCTTT. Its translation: CASSSSRGSEGTEAFF.

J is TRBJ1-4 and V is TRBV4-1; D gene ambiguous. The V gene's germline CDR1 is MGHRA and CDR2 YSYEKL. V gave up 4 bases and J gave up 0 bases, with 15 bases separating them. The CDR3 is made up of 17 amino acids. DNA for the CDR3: TGCGCCAGCAGCCCAACTGCCACACGAGCAACTAATGAAAAACTGTTTTTT. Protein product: CASSPTATRATNEKLFF.

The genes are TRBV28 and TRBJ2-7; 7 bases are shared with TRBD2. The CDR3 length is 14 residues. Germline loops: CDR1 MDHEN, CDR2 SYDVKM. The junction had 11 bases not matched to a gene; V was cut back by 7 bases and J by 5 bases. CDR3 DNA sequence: TGTGCCAGCAAGGCTGGGGGGGGATTCGACGAGCAGTACTTC. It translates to CASKAGGGFDEQYF.

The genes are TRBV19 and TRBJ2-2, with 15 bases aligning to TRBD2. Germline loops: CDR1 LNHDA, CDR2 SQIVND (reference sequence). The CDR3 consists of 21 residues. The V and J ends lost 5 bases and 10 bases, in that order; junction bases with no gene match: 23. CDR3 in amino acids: CASSSPRGLAGGNSGGLELFF. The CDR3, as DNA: TGTGCCAGTAGTTCTCCCCGGGGACTAGCGGGAGGAAATAGCGGGGGATTGGAGCTGTTTTTT.

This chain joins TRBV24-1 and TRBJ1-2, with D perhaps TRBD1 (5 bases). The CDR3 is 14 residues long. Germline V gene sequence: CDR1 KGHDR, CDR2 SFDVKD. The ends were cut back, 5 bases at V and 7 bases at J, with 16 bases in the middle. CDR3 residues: CATSAPGISPGYTF. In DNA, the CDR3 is TGTGCCACCAGTGCTCCAGGGATCAGCCCTGGCTACACCTTC.

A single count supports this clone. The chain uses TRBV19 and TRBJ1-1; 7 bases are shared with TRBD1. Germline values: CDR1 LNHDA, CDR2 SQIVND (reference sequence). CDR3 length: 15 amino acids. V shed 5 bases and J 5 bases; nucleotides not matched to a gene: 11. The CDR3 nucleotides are TGTGCCAGTAGTGTACCACAGGGGAGGGTGACTGAAGCTTTCTTT. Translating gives CASSVPQGRVTEAFF.

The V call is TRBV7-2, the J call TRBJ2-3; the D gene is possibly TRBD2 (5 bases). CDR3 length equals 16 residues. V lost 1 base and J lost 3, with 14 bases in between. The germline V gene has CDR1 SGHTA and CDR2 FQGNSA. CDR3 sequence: CASSLDGDGGTDTQYF. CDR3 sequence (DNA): TGTGCCAGCAGCTTAGACGGCGACGGCGGGACAGATACGCAGTATTTT.

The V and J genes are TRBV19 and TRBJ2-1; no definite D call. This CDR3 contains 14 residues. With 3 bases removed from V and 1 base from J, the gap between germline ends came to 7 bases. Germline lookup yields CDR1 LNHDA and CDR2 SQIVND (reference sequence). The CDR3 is CASSMFSSYNEQFF. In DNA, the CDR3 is TGTGCCAGTAGTATGTTTAGTTCCTACAATGAGCAGTTCTTC.

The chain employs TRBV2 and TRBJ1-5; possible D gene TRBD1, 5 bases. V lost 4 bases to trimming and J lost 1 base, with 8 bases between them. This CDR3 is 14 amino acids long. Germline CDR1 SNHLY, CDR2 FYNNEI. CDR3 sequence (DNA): TGTGCCAGCAGTGCACAGGTCAGCAATCAGCCCCAGCATTTT. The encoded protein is CASSAQVSNQPQHF.

The CDR3 DNA is TGTGCCAGCCAGCGGCGGGTGGCAGGCAATCAGCCCCAGCATTTT. This encodes CASQRRVAGNQPQHF. The chain couples TRBV6-4 to TRBJ1-5; D call uncertain. V dropped 8 bases and J dropped 2 bases, with 16 bases sitting between them. The CDR3 is made up of 15 amino acids. CDR1 is MRHNA, CDR2 SNTAGT, per germline.

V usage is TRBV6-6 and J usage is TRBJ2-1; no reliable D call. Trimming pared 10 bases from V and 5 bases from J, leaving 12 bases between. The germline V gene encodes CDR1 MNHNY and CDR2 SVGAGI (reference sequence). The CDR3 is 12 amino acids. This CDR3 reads CATEAPDNEQFF. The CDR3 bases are TGTGCCACCGAGGCCCCCGACAATGAGCAGTTCTTC.

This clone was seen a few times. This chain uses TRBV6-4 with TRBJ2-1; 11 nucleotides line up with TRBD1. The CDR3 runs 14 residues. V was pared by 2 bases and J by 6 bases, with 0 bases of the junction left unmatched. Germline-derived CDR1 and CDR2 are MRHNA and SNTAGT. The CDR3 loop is CASSDGTGGNEQFF. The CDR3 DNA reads TGTGCCAGCAGTGACGGGACAGGGGGCAATGAGCAGTTCTTC.

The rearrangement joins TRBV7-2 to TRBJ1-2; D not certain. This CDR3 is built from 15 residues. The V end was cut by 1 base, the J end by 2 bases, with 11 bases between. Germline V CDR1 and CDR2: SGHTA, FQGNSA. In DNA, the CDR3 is TGTGCCAGCAGCTTAGTAGGGTCCGTCAACTATGGCTACACCTTC. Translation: CASSLVGSVNYGYTF.

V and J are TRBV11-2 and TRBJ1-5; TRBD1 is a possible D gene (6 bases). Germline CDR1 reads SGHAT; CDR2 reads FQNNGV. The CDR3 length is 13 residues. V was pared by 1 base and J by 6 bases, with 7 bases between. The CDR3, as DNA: TGTGCCAGCAGCTTAGGGGGGCTTCAGCCCCAGCATTTT. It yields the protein CASSLGGLQPQHF.

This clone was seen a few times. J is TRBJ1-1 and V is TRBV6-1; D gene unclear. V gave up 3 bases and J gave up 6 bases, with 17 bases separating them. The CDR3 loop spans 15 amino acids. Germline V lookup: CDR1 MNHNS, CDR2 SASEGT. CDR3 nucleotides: TGTGCCAGCAGTGATATCGGGGTTGAAACCGCTGAAGCTTTCTTT. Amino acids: CASSDIGVETAEAFF.

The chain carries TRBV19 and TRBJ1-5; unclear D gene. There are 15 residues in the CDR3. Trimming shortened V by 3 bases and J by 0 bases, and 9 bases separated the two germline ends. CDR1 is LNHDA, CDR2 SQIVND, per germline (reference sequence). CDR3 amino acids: CASSIYSDSNQPQHF. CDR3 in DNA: TGTGCCAGTAGTATTTACAGTGATAGCAATCAGCCCCAGCATTTT.